The clone carrying this T cell receptor (beta chain) was seen more than once but under ten times. Original handling: The assay estimated nucleated cells by amplifying reference gene primers. The repertoire was sequenced with immunoSEQ multiplex PCR; TCRdb's copy has only in-frame clones and lacks some. V and J calls and clone size follow that table, whereas D and trimming were derived from the DNA. The sample lists roughly 220,000 clones, 84% seen once, with around 1.5% in the top ten. This sample is part of a study of blood T cell repertoires in COVID-19. About the research overall: Acute and convalescent COVID-19 samples came from the United States, Italy and Spain. T cells, B-cell-depleted T cells, or PBMCs supplied cDNA or gDNA.

The CDR3 is 15 amino acids. Germline lookup yields CDR1 SGHTA and CDR2 FQGNSA. V was clipped by 5 bases and J by 8 bases, with 18 bases between them. This TCR was sampled from a middle-aged woman who had recovered from COVID-19. The sample comprised peripheral blood. This chain joins TRBV7-2 and TRBJ1-4; D may be TRBD1 (6 bases). CDR3 residues: CASSVSGERKEKLFF. CDR3 nucleotides: TGTGCCAGCAGCGTGTCAGGGGAGCGGAAGGAAAAACTGTTTTTT.